This T cell receptor (beta chain) was documented in a study of blood T cell repertoires in COVID-19. About the research overall: The analysed material was cDNA or gDNA that came from T cells, B-cell-depleted T cells, or PBMCs.

This CDR3 contains 15 residues. Germline V lookup: CDR1 SGHDN, CDR2 FVKESK. With 3 bases clipped from V and 5 bases from J, the junction kept 8 bases outside the gene matches. TCRdb's copy holds only in-frame clones and misses some; the assay was immunoSEQ multiplex PCR. Of roughly 160,000 clones in the sample, around nine tenths were seen once. The V call is TRBV14, the J call TRBJ2-3; the match to TRBD1 covers 7 bases. Sequencing used peripheral blood. This clonotype was sampled from a man aged 50-59 years who had recovered from COVID-19. The CDR3 here is CASSHRTGAGDTQYF. Here the CDR3 DNA reads TGTGCCAGCAGCCATCGAACAGGGGCGGGAGATACGCAGTATTTT.